The rows below give T cell receptor beta chains drawn from one sample of a study of cytomegalovirus exposure and HLA in healthy donors. Libraries were prepared by immunoSEQ multiplex PCR; TCRdb keeps only in-frame clonotypes and omits some of them. The data show some 200,000 clones, roughly 79% seen once. Sequencing was done on a sample of PBMCs. The receptors were gathered from a woman in her twenties or thirties in good health and CMV-seropositive. CDR3s include the opening cysteine and the closing phenylalanine or tryptophan.

j_call	v_call	cdr3_length	cdr3_aa
TRBJ2-5	TRBV28	14	CASSSTRNGETQYF
TRBJ2-3	TRBV5-1	15	CASSPGTGNRDTQYF
TRBJ1-5	TRBV28	16	CASSSREGQGHQPQHF
TRBJ1-1	TRBV9	14	CASSATGSNTEAFF
TRBJ1-2	TRBV6-1	12	CASTPARRGYTF
TRBJ1-3	TRBV29-1	11	CSVPLGDTIYF
TRBJ1-5	TRBV2	19	CASSADRDGFIIGNQPQHF
TRBJ1-4	TRBV5-1	14	CASSLQGIGEKLFF
TRBJ1-4	TRBV28	14	CASSSGDSREKLFF
TRBJ1-2	TRBV5-4	15	CASSPGQGANYGYTF
TRBJ1-5	TRBV6-6	15	CASSYAGQGEQPQHF
TRBJ1-1	TRBV27	12	CASSFRTGEAFF
TRBJ2-5	TRBV21-1	17	CASSTSRAGNAKETQYF
TRBJ2-3	TRBV6-5	15	CASSYSFSAVYTQYF
TRBJ1-1	TRBV2	11	CASSELFVASF
TRBJ2-2	TRBV13	16	CASSRGLAGNTGELFF
TRBJ1-3	TRBV9	15	CASSGGPHSGNTIYF
TRBJ1-6	TRBV30	15	CALRTGGSYNSPLHF
TRBJ2-1	TRBV4-3	13	CASSQDVGVEQFF
TRBJ2-1	TRBV5-8	15	CASSLGTGVAGGQFF
TRBJ1-1	TRBV5-1	15	CASSLVQGLNTEAFF
TRBJ2-3	TRBV5-6	19	CASSFFTSGRGAGTDTQYF
TRBJ1-2	TRBV14	17	CASSPIATIDGYYGYTF
TRBJ2-5	TRBV27	15	CASSLNQGGQETQYF
TRBJ1-5	TRBV2	14	CASRETSGNQPQHF
TRBJ1-3	TRBV7-9	15	CASSQAGGSGNTIYF
TRBJ2-5	TRBV4-3	14	CASSQADRGGTQYF
TRBJ1-2	TRBV28	11	CASSSIYGYTF